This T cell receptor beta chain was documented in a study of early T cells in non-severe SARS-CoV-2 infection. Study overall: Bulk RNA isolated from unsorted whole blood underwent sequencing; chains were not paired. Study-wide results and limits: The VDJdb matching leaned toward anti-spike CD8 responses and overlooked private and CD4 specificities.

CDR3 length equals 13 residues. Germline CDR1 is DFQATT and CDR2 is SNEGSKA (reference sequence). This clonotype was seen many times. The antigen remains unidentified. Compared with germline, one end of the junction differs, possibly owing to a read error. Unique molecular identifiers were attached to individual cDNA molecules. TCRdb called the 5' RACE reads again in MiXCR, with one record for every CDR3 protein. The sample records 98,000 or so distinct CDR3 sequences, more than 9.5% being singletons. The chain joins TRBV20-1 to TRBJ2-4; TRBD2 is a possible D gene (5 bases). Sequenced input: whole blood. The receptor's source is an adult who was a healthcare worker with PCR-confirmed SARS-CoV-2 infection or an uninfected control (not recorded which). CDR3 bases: TGCAGTGCCAGAGGGCTAGCCAAAAACATTCAGTACTTC. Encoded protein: CSARGLAKNIQYF.